The clone carrying this T cell receptor (beta chain) was seen at least ten times. Its antigen is undetermined. This record comes from a study of identical twins. Germline assignment: CDR1 DFQATT and CDR2 SNEGSKA (reference sequence). CDR3 length: 14 residues. V lost 2 bases and J 1 base, leaving 11 bases between the germline ends. The cDNA had a unique molecular identifier and a template-switch universal primer site. Each CDR3 protein gets one entry after TCRdb re-called the 5' RACE reads with MiXCR. The sample carries under 300,000 distinct CDR3 sequences, about an eighth recorded once. There were only healthy Caucasians among the donors. Study-wide results and limits: Not following the same donors, the study drew its conclusions from cross-sectional statistical analysis. Twins showed weaker excess sharing in their beta out-of-frame sequences.

The origin of this receptor is a woman younger than 30 in good health. Material for sequencing was memory (CD45RO+) T cells sorted from blood. The chain carries TRBV20-1 and TRBJ1-2; D gene ambiguous. CDR3 nucleotide sequence: TGCAGTGCTAGACCAAAACGGTTTAACTATGGCTACACCTTC. It is translated as CSARPKRFNYGYTF.